The present T cell receptor beta chain was sequenced within a study of T cells in Graves' hyperthyroidism and ophthalmopathy. Each diagnosis was grounded in clinical symptoms, serum thyroxine and TRAb, thyroid ultrasound, and orbital computed tomography. Germline V gene lookup returns CDR1 SNHLY and CDR2 FYNNEI. The CDR3 runs 15 residues. Germline trimming cut 4 bases from V and 9 bases from J; bases unmatched to any gene: 12. The CDR3 regions of TCR beta were amplified from RNA transcripts. In the first-round RT-PCR of the TCR CDR3, the HTBI primer set was used. TCRdb redid the calling of the multiplex PCR reads with MiXCR, one entry per CDR3 protein. This table holds fewer than 550,000 distinct CDR3 sequences, around 16% found once. Many counts were recorded for this clonotype.

The receptor's source is a woman aged 18-30 years with Graves' hyperthyroidism. Sequencing input: blood. This chain uses TRBV2 with TRBJ1-3; 7 nucleotides line up with TRBD1. This chain's CDR3 is CASSVPGQVEVTIYF. The CDR3 nucleotides read TGTGCCAGCAGTGTTCCCGGACAGGTTGAGGTCACCATATATTTT.